These T cell receptor beta chains were read from a single sample in a study of shared clonotypes between healthy human individuals. Sequenced by immunoSEQ multiplex PCR; TCRdb stores in-frame clones only, minus some. The sample holds about 2,200,000 clones; more than 85% are singletons and the top ten take 1.5% to 2%. Source material: naive CD8+ T cells from PBMCs. The receptor source for this set is a man between 18 and 29 years old in good health. Some clones in this sample may be carry-over from other donors' samples. The CDR3 runs from the conserved cysteine through the conserved F or W. Clone size is given for some rows only: seen once, a few or many times, or a class if the clone is expanded.

.	TRBV5-1	TRBJ2-5	CASSLVGALAEETQYF
.	TRBV2	TRBJ2-7	CASSDGQPEQYF
.	TRBV28	TRBJ1-1	CASGDRVRGTEAFF
.	TRBV6-1	TRBJ2-5	CASSESPEQGIGLETQYF
.	TRBV29-1	TRBJ1-2	CSVPGASYGYTF
.	TRBV7-9	TRBJ2-7	CASRNSGYEQYF
.	TRBV7-2	TRBJ2-5	CASSLRERTFVIETQYF
.	TRBV4-1	TRBJ1-1	CASSQVGGYKMNTEAFF
.	TRBV6-4	TRBJ2-7	CASSPCWGLATYEQYF
.	TRBV7-6	TRBJ1-3	CASRGVPGNTIYF
.	TRBV12-5	TRBJ2-5	CASGEDRQETQYF
.	TRBV2	TRBJ2-7	CASSEISGPSSYEQYF
.	TRBV5-8	TRBJ1-2	CASSLDGGGNPYGYTF
.	TRBV5-6	TRBJ1-3	CASTLGGHAAGGNTIYF
.	TRBV2	TRBJ1-1	CASRAPWNTEAFF
few	TRBV25-1	TRBJ1-1	CASSEDNTEAFF
.	TRBV5-4	TRBJ2-7	CASSYLGEGLVLSEQYF
.	TRBV4-3	TRBJ2-5	CASSQGLEREDGETQYF
.	TRBV19	TRBJ1-5	CASSGGSQPQHF
.	TRBV2	TRBJ1-2	CASRTSPGQGTYGYTF
.	TRBV27	TRBJ1-1	CASSVQGGNTEAFF
.	TRBV5-4	TRBJ1-2	CASSFWDSGLRGYGYTF
.	TRBV28	TRBJ1-2	CASSLLSGLGYGYTF
few	TRBV5-6	TRBJ1-1	CASSLSSGGAEAFF
once	TRBV7-3	TRBJ2-1	CASSPYFRTGALPSYNEQFF
.	TRBV25-1	TRBJ2-2	CASSGRGTGNTGELFF
.	TRBV27	TRBJ2-7	CASSLTGSYEQYF
.	TRBV4-3	TRBJ1-2	CASSQDFWTGAVYGYTF